This T cell receptor (beta chain) originates from a study of T cells in Graves' hyperthyroidism and ophthalmopathy. Absent ophthalmopathy progression within 18 months defined stable Graves' hyperthyroidism. Not enrolled were patients with uncontrolled infection, other autoimmune disease, pregnancy or lactation. With 4 bases removed from V and 1 base from J, the gap between germline ends came to 5 bases. The CDR3 spans 12 residues. This clonotype was observed many times. RNA transcripts provided the source from which TCR beta CDR3 regions were amplified. The study used the HTBI primer set for a first-round RT-PCR of the TCR CDR3. MiXCR was run by TCRdb on the multiplex PCR reads, yielding one entry per CDR3 protein. The table shows roughly 98,000 distinct CDR3 sequences, with roughly 37% occurring only once.

The chain joins TRBV12-3 or TRBV12-4 to TRBJ2-7; no clear D gene. The sequencing sample was made of peripheral blood or thyroid tissue (not recorded which). The receptor's source is a woman aged 25-40 years with Graves' hyperthyroidism. CDR3 region: CASSSNSYEQYF. CDR3 DNA: TGTGCCAGCAGTTCAAATTCCTACGAGCAGTACTTC.